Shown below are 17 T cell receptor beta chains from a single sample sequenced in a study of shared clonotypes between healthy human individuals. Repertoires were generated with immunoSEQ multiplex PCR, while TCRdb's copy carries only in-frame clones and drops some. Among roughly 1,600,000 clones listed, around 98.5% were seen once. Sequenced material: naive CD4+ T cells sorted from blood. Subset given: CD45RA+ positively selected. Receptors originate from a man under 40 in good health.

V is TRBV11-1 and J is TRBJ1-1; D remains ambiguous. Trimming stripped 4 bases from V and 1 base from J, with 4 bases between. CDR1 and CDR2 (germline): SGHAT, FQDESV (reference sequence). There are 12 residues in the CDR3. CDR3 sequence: CASSWRNTEAFF. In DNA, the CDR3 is TGTGCCAGCAGCTGGAGGAACACTGAAGCTTTCTTT.

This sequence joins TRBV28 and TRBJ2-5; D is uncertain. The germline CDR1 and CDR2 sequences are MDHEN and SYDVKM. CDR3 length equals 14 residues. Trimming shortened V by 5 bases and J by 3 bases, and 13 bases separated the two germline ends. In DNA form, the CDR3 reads TGTGCCAGCAGTCCTTACCGATCAGAAGAGACCCAGTACTTC. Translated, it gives CASSPYRSEETQYF. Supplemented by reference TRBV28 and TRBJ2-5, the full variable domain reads DVKVTQSSRYLVKRTGEKVFLECVQDMDHENMFWYRQDPGLGLRLIYFSYDVKMKEKGDIPEGYSVSREKKERFSLILESASTNQTSMYLCASSPYRSEETQYFGPGTRLLVL.

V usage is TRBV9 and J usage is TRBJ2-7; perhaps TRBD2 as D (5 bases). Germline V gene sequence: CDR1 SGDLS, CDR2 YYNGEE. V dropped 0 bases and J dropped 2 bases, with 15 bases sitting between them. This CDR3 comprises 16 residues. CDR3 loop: CASSVAPGSNTYEQYF. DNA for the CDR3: TGTGCCAGCAGCGTAGCCCCGGGGTCCAATACCTACGAGCAGTACTTC.

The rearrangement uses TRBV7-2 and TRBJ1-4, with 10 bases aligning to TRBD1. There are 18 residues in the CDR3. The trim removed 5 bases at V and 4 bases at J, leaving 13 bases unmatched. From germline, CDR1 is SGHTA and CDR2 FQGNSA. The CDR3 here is CASSRDRGLQGLNEKLFF. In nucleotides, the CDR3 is TGTGCCAGCAGCAGGGACAGGGGACTTCAAGGGCTTAATGAAAAACTGTTTTTT.

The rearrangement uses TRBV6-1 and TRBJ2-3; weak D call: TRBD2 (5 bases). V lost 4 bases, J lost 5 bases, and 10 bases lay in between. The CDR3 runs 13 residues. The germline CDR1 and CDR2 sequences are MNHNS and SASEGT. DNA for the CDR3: TGTGCCAGCAGTGTAGTGAGGGAAGATACGCAGTATTTT. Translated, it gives CASSVVREDTQYF.

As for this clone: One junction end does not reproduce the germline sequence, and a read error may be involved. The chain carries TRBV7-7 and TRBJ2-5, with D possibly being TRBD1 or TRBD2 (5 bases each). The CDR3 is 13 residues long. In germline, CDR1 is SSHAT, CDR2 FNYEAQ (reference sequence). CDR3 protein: CASSSGPGGTQYF. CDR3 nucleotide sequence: TGTGCTAGCAGCTCGGGTCCTGGGGGGACCCAGTACTTC.

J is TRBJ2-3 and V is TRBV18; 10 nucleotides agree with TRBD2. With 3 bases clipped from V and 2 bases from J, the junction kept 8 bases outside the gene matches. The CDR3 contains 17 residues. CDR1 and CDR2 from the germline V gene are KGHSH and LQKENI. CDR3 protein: CASSPRRTSGSTDTQYF. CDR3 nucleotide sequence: TGTGCCAGCTCACCCCGACGGACTAGCGGCTCCACAGATACGCAGTATTTT.

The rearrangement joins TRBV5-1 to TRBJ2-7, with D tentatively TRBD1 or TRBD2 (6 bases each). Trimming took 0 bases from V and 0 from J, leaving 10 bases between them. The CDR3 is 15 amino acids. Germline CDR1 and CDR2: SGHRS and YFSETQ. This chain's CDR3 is CASSLAGGRSYEQYF. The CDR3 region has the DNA TGCGCCAGCAGCTTGGCCGGGGGCCGCTCCTACGAGCAGTACTTC. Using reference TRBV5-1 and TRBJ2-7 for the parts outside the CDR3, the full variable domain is KAGVTQTPRYLIKTRGQQVTLSCSPISGHRSVSWYQQTPGQGLQFLFEYFSETQRNKGNFPGRFSGRQFSNSRSEMNVSTLELGDSALYLCASSLAGGRSYEQYFGPGTRLTVT.

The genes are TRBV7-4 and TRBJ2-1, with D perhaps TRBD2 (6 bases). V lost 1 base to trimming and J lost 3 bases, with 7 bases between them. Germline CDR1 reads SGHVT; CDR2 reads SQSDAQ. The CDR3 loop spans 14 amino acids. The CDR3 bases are TGTGCCAGCAGCTTAGTTAGCGGCTACAATGAGCAGTTCTTC. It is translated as CASSLVSGYNEQFF.

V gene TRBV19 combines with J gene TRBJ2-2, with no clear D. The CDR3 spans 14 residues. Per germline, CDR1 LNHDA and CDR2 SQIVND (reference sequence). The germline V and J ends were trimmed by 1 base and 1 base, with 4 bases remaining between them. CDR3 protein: CASSIAWNTGELFF. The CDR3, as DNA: TGTGCCAGTAGTATAGCTTGGAACACCGGGGAGCTGTTTTTT.

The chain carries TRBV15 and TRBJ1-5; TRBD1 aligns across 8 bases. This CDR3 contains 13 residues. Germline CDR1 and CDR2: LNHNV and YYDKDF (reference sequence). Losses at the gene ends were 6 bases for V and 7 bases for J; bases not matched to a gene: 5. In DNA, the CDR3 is TGTGCCACCAGTTTCAGGGGGCCACAGCCCCAGCATTTT. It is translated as CATSFRGPQPQHF.

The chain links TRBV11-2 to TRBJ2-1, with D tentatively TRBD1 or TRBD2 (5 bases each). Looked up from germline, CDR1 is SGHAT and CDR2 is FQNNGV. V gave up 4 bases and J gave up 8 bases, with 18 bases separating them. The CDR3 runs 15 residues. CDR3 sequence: CASSSPGRPSYEQFF. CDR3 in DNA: TGTGCCAGCAGCTCTCCGGGACGGCCGAGCTATGAGCAGTTCTTC.

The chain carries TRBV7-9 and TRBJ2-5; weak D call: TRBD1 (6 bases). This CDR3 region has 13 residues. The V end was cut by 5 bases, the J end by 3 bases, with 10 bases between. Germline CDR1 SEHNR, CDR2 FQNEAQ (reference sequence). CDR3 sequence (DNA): TGTGCCAGCAGCCGGGACACCGAAGAGACCCAGTACTTC. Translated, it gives CASSRDTEETQYF.

In DNA, the CDR3 is TGTGCCAGCAGCCCTAGGACAGGGGAGTCCTACGAGCAGTACTTC. Its translation: CASSPRTGESYEQYF. The chain has TRBV5-5 and TRBJ2-7; the match to TRBD1 covers 9 bases. The ends lost 4 bases at V and 1 base at J; junction bases unmatched: 6. Per germline, CDR1 SGHKS and CDR2 YYEKEE (reference sequence). The length of the CDR3 is 15 residues.

DNA for the CDR3: TGCGCCAGCAGCTTGGCCGGGACAAACCAAGAGACCCAGTACTTC. This gives the protein CASSLAGTNQETQYF. The J gene is TRBJ2-5, the V gene TRBV5-1; possibly TRBD1 for D (6 bases). In germline, CDR1 is SGHRS, CDR2 YFSETQ. Trimming removed 0 bases from V and 0 bases from J, with 9 bases in between. This CDR3 has 15 residues.

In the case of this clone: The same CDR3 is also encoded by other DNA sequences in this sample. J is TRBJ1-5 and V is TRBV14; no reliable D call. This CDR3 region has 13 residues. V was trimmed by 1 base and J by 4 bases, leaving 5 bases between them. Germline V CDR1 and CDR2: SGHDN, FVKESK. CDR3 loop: CASSQALNQPQHF. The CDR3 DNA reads TGTGCCAGCAGCCAAGCGCTTAATCAGCCCCAGCATTTT.

CDR3 region: CASSRSGRDSPYEQYF. The CDR3 region has the DNA TGCGCCAGCAGCCGATCGGGACGGGACAGCCCCTACGAGCAGTACTTC. The rearrangement links TRBV5-1 to TRBJ2-7; 7 nucleotides align to TRBD1. Germline V gene data show CDR1 as SGHRS and CDR2 as YFSETQ. Losses at the gene ends were 4 bases for V and 2 bases for J; bases not matched to a gene: 12. This CDR3 is built from 16 residues.